The entry below describes one T cell receptor (beta chain). This clonotype was counted only a few times. Its cognate antigen has yet to be identified. Base quality data are lacking; no much larger clone is found one base away. This sample's time point label indicates: healthy volunteer bleed at 2 weeks. Total RNA was isolated from unfractionated whole blood collected in Tempus Blood RNA tubes. As TCR sequencing controls, roughly five healthy volunteers were used, with blood taken at day 0, 2 weeks and 6 weeks. This entry belongs to a study of human T cells and chemical hapten exposure (dated by TCRdb to about 2021). Turning to the overall study: Libraries were pooled for sequencing, and variation in per-sample TCR yields was attributed mainly to small differences in library volumes within the pool. In alopecia patients, the study followed how the peripheral blood TCR repertoire changed in vivo over primary and secondary sensitization to diphenylcyclopropenone (DPC), a hapten. Each blood RNA sample was used to sequence both TCR alpha and TCR beta chains. The research as a whole found: After repeated subsampling, changes were observed in the strength of the expansion versus patch-test correlation and in the threshold at which the correlation became significant. No change with DPC sensitization was found in the number of TCRs above 1 in 1000 frequency, and no evidence of global repertoire structure alterations was found.

The receptor library was made with RACE. Sequencer: NextSeq 500. Library preparation attached unique molecular identifiers to individual cDNA molecules for quantitative, reproducible TCR counting. The source study handled its data this way. The median number of TCRs per sample was 95,638, ranging from 23,224 to 690,600. The Decombinator software suite was used to annotate the V, J and CDR3 of the TCR reads. For the PS versus PT1 abundance plots, all samples were subsampled to the same number of TCRs (28,000). TCRs were defined as expanded if absent before sensitization and observed at least eight times at the 2-week time point. TCRdb handled the public reads itself, with Q25 trimming in fastp and clone calling in MiXCR, and kept productive beta chains. Each entry merges the rows of one CDR3 protein and shows their most common DNA and genes. The V and J calls were not made by the authors but by TCRdb's processing. Across this sample there are 130,000 or so distinct CDR3 sequences, with approximately 10% seen only once. The ten largest clones represent roughly 1.6% of the sample.

From the cysteine up to the phenylalanine, the CDR3 has a length of 16 residues. The retained sequence is limited to the CDR3, 48 bases, with the frame set at the first base. CDR1 and CDR2 are read off the germline V gene as MNHEY and SVGAGI. V is reduced by 5 bases and J by 0 bases, leaving a spacing of 15 bases between them. The sequence joins TRBV6-5 to TRBJ2-3; TRBD2 might be the D gene, on 5 matching bases. This clonotype was sampled from a male donor in good health. Some clones in this sample may be carry-over from other donors' samples. The sequenced sample was whole blood. The CDR3: CASSIHPGSSTDTQYF. The bases are TGTGCCAGCAGTATCCACCCGGGGTCTAGCACAGATACGCAGTATTTT.